Following are 9 T cell receptor beta chains from one sample sequenced in a study of Tregs in tolerant kidney transplant recipients. TCRdb keeps only in-frame clones here, not all; method: immunoSEQ multiplex PCR. The data show 50,000 or so clones, with over 80% seen just once and around 15% held by the top ten. Related graft donors supplied nonmyeloablative bone marrow transplants, and mixed chimerism was transient. This sample comprised CD8+ T cells from blood (PBMCs), obtained 24 months after the transplant. Source of these receptors: a human patient who received a combined kidney and bone marrow transplant. Some T cells here may be from the graft donor.

This clone was seen more than once but under ten times. The chain employs TRBV5-6 and TRBJ1-4; D not certain. Germline V gives CDR1 SGHDT, CDR2 YYEEEE. Trimming pared 6 bases from V and 0 bases from J, leaving 12 bases between. CDR3 size: 15 residues. The CDR3, as DNA: TGTGCCAGCACTTCCGGGGTCGCAACTAATGAAAAACTGTTTTTT. This encodes CASTSGVATNEKLFF.

The chain uses TRBV7-9 and TRBJ2-5, with D possibly TRBD1 on 5 matching bases. This CDR3 comprises 15 residues. Germline V gene lookup returns CDR1 SEHNR and CDR2 FQNEAQ (reference sequence). Between the trimmed V and J ends, which lost 3 bases and 9 bases, there was a span of 20 bases. The CDR3 DNA reads TGTGCCAGCAGCTTGGTCGGCGACCCAGGGTCAGCCCAGTACTTC. It translates to CASSLVGDPGSAQYF.

The chain carries TRBV4-2 and TRBJ2-5; TRBD2 is a possible D gene (6 bases). CDR1 LGHNA and CDR2 YNFKEQ come from the germline V gene. This CDR3 has 16 amino acids. The germline V and J ends were trimmed by 3 bases and 5 bases, with 19 bases remaining between them. The CDR3 spells CASSHERGRGGETQYF. CDR3 DNA: TGTGCCAGCAGCCACGAAAGGGGCCGCGGAGGGGAGACCCAGTACTTC.

This CDR3 is CASSLYGGGKSSYNEQFF. CDR3 DNA: TGTGCCAGCAGCTTATATGGCGGGGGGAAAAGCTCCTACAATGAGCAGTTCTTC. The V gene is TRBV7-6, the J gene TRBJ2-1; 8 nucleotides match TRBD2. V gave up 2 bases and J gave up 0 bases; unmatched junction bases: 9. This CDR3 spans 18 amino acids. CDR1 and CDR2 (germline): SGHVS, FNYEAQ.

V gene TRBV4-1 combines with J gene TRBJ1-5; D might be TRBD1 (6 bases). V was shortened by 0 bases and J by 7 bases, with 10 bases between the two germline ends. The CDR3 is 14 residues long. Germline V gene data show CDR1 as MGHRA and CDR2 as YSYEKL. Written as DNA, the CDR3 is TGCGCCAGCAGCCAAGAAGGGGGGGTCCAGCCCCAGCATTTT. It codes for CASSQEGGVQPQHF.

The chain couples TRBV11-2 to TRBJ2-1; D is unresolved. The CDR3 consists of 10 residues. The V end lost 3 bases, the J end lost 9 bases, and 3 bases lay between the germline ends. Germline lookup yields CDR1 SGHAT and CDR2 FQNNGV. CDR3 bases: TGTGCCAGCAGCTTCGGTGAGCAGTTCTTC. Amino acid sequence: CASSFGEQFF.

A remark on this clone: Other DNA sequences of this sample code for an identical CDR3. The rearrangement uses TRBV7-8 and TRBJ2-5, with 8 bases lining up with TRBD1. V gave up 6 bases and J gave up 0 bases; unmatched junction bases: 9. The CDR3 is 16 amino acids. Germline loops: CDR1 SGHVS, CDR2 FQNEAQ. The CDR3 DNA sequence: TGTGCCAGCAGTTCGCCCAGGGGGCCGAACCAAGAGACCCAGTACTTC. Translation gives CASSSPRGPNQETQYF.

V is TRBV7-3 and J is TRBJ2-3; TRBD2 agrees at 9 bases. The germline gives CDR1 SGHTA, CDR2 FQGTGA. There are 14 residues in the CDR3. V was clipped by 6 bases and J by 4 bases; unmatched bases: 5. This chain's CDR3 is CASSHAGGADTQYF. Written as DNA, the CDR3 is TGTGCCAGCAGTCACGCGGGAGGGGCAGATACGCAGTATTTT.

The chain combines TRBV6-6 with TRBJ2-1; the match to TRBD2 covers 10 bases. Looked up from germline, CDR1 is MNHNY and CDR2 is SVGAGI (reference sequence). Losses at the gene ends were 6 bases for V and 4 bases for J; bases not matched to a gene: 9. The CDR3 is made up of 16 amino acids. The DNA for the CDR3 is TGTGCCAGCAGGGGACCGGGACTAGCGCTGTACAATGAGCAGTTCTTC. This codes for CASRGPGLALYNEQFF.